This T cell receptor beta chain was observed in a study of CD8 T cells in ankylosing spondylitis. Points from the study as a whole: Several of the motif variants were reported before in synovial fluid and blood from reactive arthritis.

In its sample, this clonotype was seen many times. Its antigen is undetermined. Germline V gene sequence: CDR1 MNHNS, CDR2 SASEGT. The germline V and J ends were trimmed by 6 bases and 1 base, with 10 bases remaining between them. The CDR3 extends over 15 amino acids. TCRdb re-called the 5' RACE reads through MiXCR, storing one row per CDR3 protein. This table has under 150,000 distinct CDR3 sequences, approximately 10% appearing once. This TCR was recovered from a male donor with ankylosing spondylitis or in good health (not recorded which). This chain uses TRBV6-1 with TRBJ2-6, with D uncertain. The sample taken for sequencing was blood, either unsorted or a sorted T cell fraction (not recorded which). This CDR3 is CASRGLGSGANVLTF. The DNA of the CDR3 is TGTGCCAGCAGGGGTTTGGGTTCTGGGGCCAACGTCCTGACTTTC.